Included here is one T cell receptor (beta chain) sequence, with context. Its specificity is unknown. The entry originates in a study of shared clonotypes between healthy human individuals. Germline lookup yields CDR1 MDHEN and CDR2 SYDVKM. Trimming cost V 8 bases and J 0 bases; bases outside gene matches: 8. The CDR3 totals 15 residues. It was into CD45RA+ naive and CD45RA-negative memory subsets that the CD4+ cells were split. Points from the study as a whole: With few donors, the genetic and exposure-history diversity represented was limited. All-four-donor shared clonotypes had higher generation probabilities than non-shared clonotypes did.

When replicate PCRs were run on sorted subsets, they used 150 to 250 ng DNA, about 31,000 T cell genomes. Clones were read by immunoSEQ multiplex PCR, and TCRdb kept only the in-frame ones, dropping some. This sample has about 1.5 million clones, with approximately 97% found just once. The V and J genes are TRBV28 and TRBJ2-5; 8 positions match TRBD1. Sequenced sample: naive CD4+ T cells sorted from blood. Described subset: CD45RA+ positively selected. The receptor's source is a man between 25 and 39 years old in good health. This chain's CDR3 is CASDGSGGYQETQYF. The CDR3 nucleotides are TGTGCCAGCGACGGATCAGGGGGCTACCAAGAGACCCAGTACTTC. The complete variable domain, with remaining parts taken from reference TRBV28 and TRBJ2-5, reads DVKVTQSSRYLVKRTGEKVFLECVQDMDHENMFWYRQDPGLGLRLIYFSYDVKMKEKGDIPEGYSVSREKKERFSLILESASTNQTSMYLCASDGSGGYQETQYFGPGTRLLVL.